This T cell receptor beta chain was observed in a study of shared clonotypes between healthy human individuals (dated by TCRdb to the early 2020s). Notes on the research overall: A few men and a couple of women, aged 18 to 49 years, made up the cohort. For each donor, CD4 naive and CD4 memory were each run on three plates, CD8 naive on two plates, and CD8 memory on one plate. To increase sequencing depth and limit assay-specific biases, different laboratories used diverse techniques to prepare libraries and sequence TCR repertoires. Leukapheresis yielded between about 0.85 and 10 billion PBMCs per donor. Blood TCR repertoires of a handful of healthy adults were deeply sequenced to estimate repertoire size and the extent of clonotype sharing between individuals. General conclusions and limits of the study: Because the study included a small number of donors, the genetic and exposure-history diversity represented was limited. Naive subsets generally had larger estimated clonotype richness than memory subsets. Sampling was restricted to blood, and TCR repertoires in tissues likely differ from the TCR repertoires found in blood. Pairwise subsampling led to the expectation that sequencing depth would affect the degree of clonotype sharing among donors. Higher generation probabilities were observed for clonotypes shared by all four sorted-subset donors than for non-shared clonotypes. Incomplete sequencing was indicated by rarefaction of sorted-subset datasets, despite the large sequencing depth. About 4.5% of naive CD4, 3.5% of naive CD8, approximately 2% of memory CD4, and approximately 0.4% of memory CD8 clonotypes were shared across four donors.

CDR1 and CDR2 (MNHEY, SMNVEV) derive from the germline V gene (reference sequence). The CDR3 measures 15 amino acids from cysteine to phenylalanine. The retained sequence is limited to the CDR3, 45 bases, with the frame set at the first base. Trimmed from V: 5 bases; trimmed from J: 2 bases; junction bases lacking a gene match: 6. About this clone itself: Its antigen remains undetermined. No base qualities exist here, and no much larger clone lies one base off it.

CD8 naive samples were CD45RO-negative cells positively selected for CCR7, giving a CD45RA+CCR7+ population that excluded TemRA cells. Donors were healthy HIV-negative adults with no recently reported acute infections or vaccinations. Only Caucasian adults living in Nashville, Tennessee, USA were represented among the donors. Blood was collected by leukapheresis, and PBMCs were isolated by Ficoll-Histopaque density gradient centrifugation and then cryopreserved in liquid nitrogen vapor phase. Analytical flow cytometry was used to check the purity and quantity of every magnetically sorted T cell population. From each sorted fraction, genomic DNA was isolated and quantified by UV absorbance on a Nanodrop 2000c. TCR CDR3 regions were amplified from genomic DNA by multiplex PCR using the deep immunoSEQ assay. For each cell subset, the extracted genomic DNA was distributed evenly across all wells of several immunoSEQ 96-well plates, and each plate served as one replicate. For sorted subsets, each replicate PCR was loaded with roughly 0.2 ug genomic DNA, equivalent to some 31,000 T cell genomes. Purified libraries were quantified with a Qubit 3.0 fluorometer, sized on a Bioanalyzer 2100, and re-quantified with the KAPA Library Quantification kit. A separate single-read 150-cycle Illumina NextSeq 550 flow cell was used to sequence each immunoSEQ 96-well plate. Per the original workflow: The immunoSEQ output contained only junctional sequences without quality scores, so filtering could not match that applied to full-length reads. To assign V/J genes and CDR3, sequences were annotated against IMGT germline references using PyIR, a Python wrapper for IgBLAST v1.9. Reads were removed for weak V/J assignments (E-value above 1e-6), missing CDR3, stop codons, out-of-frame junctions, or ambiguous translated residues. V3J clonotypes were defined by identical inferred V gene, J gene, and CDR3 amino acid sequence. The percentage overlap between two repertoires was calculated by dividing the number of shared unique clonotypes by the size of the smaller repertoire. Repertoire richness was assessed with RTK rarefaction, the Chao1 estimator, and Recon v2.1 estimates of unobserved clonotypes. OLGA was used to compute generation probabilities for all TCRbeta clonotypes that the gDNA method yielded from several donors. The immuneACCESS repertoire file appears here via TCRdb, limited to in-frame rearrangements. These files lack a portion of the clones; in checked studies, under half of the deficit traces to unresolved V genes, and the cause of the others is not known. V, J and clone size reflect that table, while D and trimming were determined from the DNA. The sample includes 1.5 million to 2.5 million clones, with about 95% observed a single time. Together, the top ten hold around 1.2% of the sample.

The sequence is built from TRBV27 and TRBJ2-3, with TRBD1 matching 8 junction bases. The source of this sequence is a man between 18 and 29 years old in good health. Sample: naive CD8+ T cells sorted from blood. The intended sense of this specimen's cell subset or site label: CD45RA+CCR7+. The nucleotide sequence reads TGTGCCAGCAGTCCCTGGACAGGGCCCACAGATACGCAGTATTTT. It codes for CASSPWTGPTDTQYF.